This TCR beta chain was recorded in a study of post-analysis software for immune sequencing data. Study-level background: Clinical courses comprised relapsing-remitting, secondary progressive and progressive-relapsing multiple sclerosis.

Unique molecular identifiers had been added to the TCR beta cDNA libraries. The yield from roughly 1 to 10 million T cells was roughly 500,000 cDNA molecules in total. TCRdb re-called the PCR reads through MiXCR, storing one row per CDR3 protein. The sample has some 450,000 distinct CDR3 sequences, under 55% seen once; the top ten hold 9% to 13%. The trim removed 5 bases at V and 1 base at J, leaving 2 bases unmatched. CDR1 is DFQATT and CDR2 is SNEGSKA in the germline V gene (reference sequence). This CDR3 contains 14 residues. Study outcomes and limitations: Batch-mates among the samples co-clustered strongly by F measure. The study found significantly lower normalized Chao1 diversity in multiple sclerosis patients than in controls. Controls had lower frequencies than patients of a handful of TRBV segments, which included TRBV5-6, TRBV5-1 and TRBV20-1.

This clonotype was found a few times. Its antigen is unknown. The chain uses TRBV20-1 and TRBJ2-6; 7 bases align to TRBD1. The specimen sequenced was blood. The origin of this receptor is a girl under 18 with multiple sclerosis. The chain's CDR3 is CSAVTGSGANVLTF. The CDR3 nucleotides are TGCAGTGCTGTGACAGGGTCTGGGGCCAACGTCCTGACTTTC.